This T cell receptor beta chain was captured in a study of identical twins. Study-level results: Cross-sectional statistical analysis, not tracking of the same donors, underpinned the conclusions. Weaker excess sharing between twins was seen in beta out-of-frame sequences. Partial confounding of zero-insertion analyses by invariant MAIT and iNKT cells was possible.

This clonotype was recorded many times. Its specificity is not known. V was trimmed by 2 bases and J by 5 bases, leaving 4 bases between them. From germline, CDR1 is LGHNA and CDR2 YNFKEQ. The CDR3 sequence is 11 residues long. Using its own MiXCR run on the 5' RACE reads, TCRdb lists one record per CDR3 protein. The sample contains roughly 350,000 distinct CDR3 sequences, about 12% of which appear only once. A further study also used this sample, focusing on yellow fever vaccine responses in identical twins. As that report states: Vaccine T cell responses of twins reportedly seemed partly convergent and partly personalized.

What was sequenced was CD8+ T cells sorted from blood. The chain employs TRBV4-2 and TRBJ2-7, with no clear D. This clonotype was obtained from a woman in her late teens or twenties in good health. In DNA, the CDR3 is TGTGCCAGCAGCCAAACCGACGAGCAGTACTTC. Residues: CASSQTDEQYF.